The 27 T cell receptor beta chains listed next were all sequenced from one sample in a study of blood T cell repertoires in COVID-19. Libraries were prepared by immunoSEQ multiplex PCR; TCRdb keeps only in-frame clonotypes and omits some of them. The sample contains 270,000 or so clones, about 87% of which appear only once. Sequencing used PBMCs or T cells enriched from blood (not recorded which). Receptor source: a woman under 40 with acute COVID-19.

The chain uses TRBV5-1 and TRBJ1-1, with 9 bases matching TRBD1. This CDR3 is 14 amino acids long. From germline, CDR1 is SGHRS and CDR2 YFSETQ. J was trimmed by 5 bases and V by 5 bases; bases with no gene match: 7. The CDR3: CASSPGQGLTEAFF. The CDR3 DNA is TGCGCCAGCAGTCCGGGACAGGGACTAACTGAAGCTTTCTTT.

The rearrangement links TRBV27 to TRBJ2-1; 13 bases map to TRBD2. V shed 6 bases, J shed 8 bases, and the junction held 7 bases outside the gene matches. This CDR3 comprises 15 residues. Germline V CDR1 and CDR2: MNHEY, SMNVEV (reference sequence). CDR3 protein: CASRQRTSGSDEQFF. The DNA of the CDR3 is TGTGCCAGCAGACAAAGGACTAGCGGGAGTGATGAGCAGTTCTTC.

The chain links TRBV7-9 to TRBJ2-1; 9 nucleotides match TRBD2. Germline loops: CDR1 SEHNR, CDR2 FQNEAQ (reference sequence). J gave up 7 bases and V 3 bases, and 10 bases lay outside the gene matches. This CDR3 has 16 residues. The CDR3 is CASSFKTSGPLNEQFF. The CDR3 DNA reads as TGTGCCAGCAGCTTTAAGACTAGCGGTCCTCTAAATGAGCAGTTCTTC.

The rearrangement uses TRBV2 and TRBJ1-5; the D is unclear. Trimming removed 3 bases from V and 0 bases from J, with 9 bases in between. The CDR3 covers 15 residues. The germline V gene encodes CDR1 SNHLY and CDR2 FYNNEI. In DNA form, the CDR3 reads TGTGCCAGCAGTGATTGGCAGTATAGCAATCAGCCCCAGCATTTT. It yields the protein CASSDWQYSNQPQHF.

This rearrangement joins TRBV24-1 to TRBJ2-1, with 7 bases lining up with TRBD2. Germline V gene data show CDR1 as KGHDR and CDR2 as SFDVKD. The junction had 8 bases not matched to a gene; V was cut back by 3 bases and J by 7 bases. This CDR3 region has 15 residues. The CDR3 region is CATSDSGTPRNEQFF. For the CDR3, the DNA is TGTGCCACCAGTGATAGCGGGACCCCGCGAAATGAGCAGTTCTTC.

DNA of the CDR3: TGTGCCAGCAGGACTGCTAGCGGGAACGACGATGAGCAGTTCTTC. It encodes CASRTASGNDDEQFF. The rearrangement joins TRBV28 to TRBJ2-1, with TRBD2 identical over 9 bases. Trimming cost V 6 bases and J 8 bases; bases outside gene matches: 11. In germline, CDR1 is MDHEN, CDR2 SYDVKM. The CDR3 is made up of 15 amino acids. The complete variable domain, with remaining parts taken from reference TRBV28 and TRBJ2-1, reads DVKVTQSSRYLVKRTGEKVFLECVQDMDHENMFWYRQDPGLGLRLIYFSYDVKMKEKGDIPEGYSVSREKKERFSLILESASTNQTSMYLCASRTASGNDDEQFFGPGTRLTVL.

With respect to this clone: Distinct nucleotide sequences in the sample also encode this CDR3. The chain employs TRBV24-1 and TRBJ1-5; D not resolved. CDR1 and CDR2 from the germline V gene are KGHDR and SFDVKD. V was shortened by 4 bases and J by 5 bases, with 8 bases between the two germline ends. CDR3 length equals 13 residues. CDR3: CATSDLTDQPQHF. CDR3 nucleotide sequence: TGTGCCACCAGTGACTTAACTGATCAGCCCCAGCATTTT.

CDR3 DNA sequence: TGTGCCAGCTCCTCCGGACAGGTCAACAATGAGCAGTTCTTC. This encodes CASSSGQVNNEQFF. This chain links TRBV18 with TRBJ2-1; 7 positions match TRBD1. Looked up from germline, CDR1 is KGHSH and CDR2 is LQKENI. V shed 6 bases, J shed 5 bases, and the junction held 7 bases outside the gene matches. The length of the CDR3 is 14 residues.

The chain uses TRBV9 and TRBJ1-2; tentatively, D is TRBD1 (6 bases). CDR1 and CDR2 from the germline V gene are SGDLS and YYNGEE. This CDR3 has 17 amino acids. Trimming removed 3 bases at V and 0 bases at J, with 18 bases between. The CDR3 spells CASSAGLQGPSNYGYTF. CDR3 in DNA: TGTGCCAGCAGCGCGGGGTTACAGGGCCCCTCTAACTATGGCTACACCTTC. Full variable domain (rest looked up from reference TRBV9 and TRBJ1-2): DSGVTQTPKHLITATGQRVTLRCSPRSGDLSVYWYQQSLDQGLQFLIQYYNGEERAKGNILERFSAQQFPDLHSELNLSSLELGDSALYFCASSAGLQGPSNYGYTFGSGTRLTVV.

For the CDR3, the DNA is TGTGCCAGCAGCCATGGAGGGGGGGCCCAGTACTTC. Translated: CASSHGGGAQYF. This chain links TRBV3-1 (or the pseudogene TRBV3-2) with TRBJ2-5, with a possible D match to TRBD2 (7 bases). The CDR3 consists of 12 residues. Germline values: CDR1 LGHDT, CDR2 YNNKEL (reference sequence). Deletions cut 3 bases from V and 9 bases from J, with 11 bases between.

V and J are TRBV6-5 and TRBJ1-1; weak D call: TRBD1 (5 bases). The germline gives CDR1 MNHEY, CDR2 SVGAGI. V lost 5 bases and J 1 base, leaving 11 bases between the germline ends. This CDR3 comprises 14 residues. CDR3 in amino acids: CASSTGLSNTEAFF. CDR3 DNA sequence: TGTGCCAGCAGTACGGGACTTTCGAACACTGAAGCTTTCTTT.

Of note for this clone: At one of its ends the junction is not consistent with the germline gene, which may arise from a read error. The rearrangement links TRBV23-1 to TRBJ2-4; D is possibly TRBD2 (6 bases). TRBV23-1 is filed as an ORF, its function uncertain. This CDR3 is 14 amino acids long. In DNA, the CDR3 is TGCGCCAGCAGTAGCCGGGGAGGCTTAAACGTTCAGTACTTC. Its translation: CASSSRGGLNVQYF.

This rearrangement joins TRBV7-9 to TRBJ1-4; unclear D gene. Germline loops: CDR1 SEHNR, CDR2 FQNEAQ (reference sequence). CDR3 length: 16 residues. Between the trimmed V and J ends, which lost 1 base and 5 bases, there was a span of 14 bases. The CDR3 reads CASSLGRLDGNEKLFF. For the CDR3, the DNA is TGTGCCAGCAGCTTAGGGCGTCTCGACGGGAATGAAAAACTGTTTTTT.

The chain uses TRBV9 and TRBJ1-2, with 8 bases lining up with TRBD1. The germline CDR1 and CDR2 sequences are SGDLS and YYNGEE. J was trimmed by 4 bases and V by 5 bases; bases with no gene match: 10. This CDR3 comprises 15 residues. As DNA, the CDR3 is TGTGCCAGCAGTGCCTATGGGACAGGTGGCTATGGCTACACCTTC. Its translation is CASSAYGTGGYGYTF.

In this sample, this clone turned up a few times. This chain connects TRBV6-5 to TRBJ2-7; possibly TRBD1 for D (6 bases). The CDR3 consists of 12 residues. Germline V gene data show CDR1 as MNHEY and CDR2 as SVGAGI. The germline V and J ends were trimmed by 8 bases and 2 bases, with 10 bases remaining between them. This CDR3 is CASSGQTYEQYF. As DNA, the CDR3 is TGTGCCAGCTCCGGACAGACCTACGAGCAGTACTTC.

CDR3 bases: TGTGCCAGAAGCTTGGTTGTACAGCAATACAATGAGCAGTTCTTC. It is translated as CARSLVVQQYNEQFF. The chain recombines TRBV5-3 with TRBJ2-1; D not certain. TRBV5-3 is identified as an open reading frame with a role that is uncertain. Trimming stripped 0 bases from V and 4 bases from J, with 11 bases between. The CDR3 sequence is 15 residues long.

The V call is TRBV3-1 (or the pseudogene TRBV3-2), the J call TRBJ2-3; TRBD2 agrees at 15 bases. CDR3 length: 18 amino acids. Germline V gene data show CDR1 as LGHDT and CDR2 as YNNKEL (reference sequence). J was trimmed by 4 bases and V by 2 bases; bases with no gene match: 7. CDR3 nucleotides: TGTGCCAGCAGCCAAAGAGGGACTAGCGGGAGGCAGGCAGATACGCAGTATTTT. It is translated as CASSQRGTSGRQADTQYF.

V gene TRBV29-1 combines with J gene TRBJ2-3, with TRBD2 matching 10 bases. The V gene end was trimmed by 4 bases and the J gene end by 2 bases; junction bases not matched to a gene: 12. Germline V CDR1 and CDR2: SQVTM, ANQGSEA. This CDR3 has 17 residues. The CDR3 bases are TGCAGCGTTGTTCTCGCTAGCGGGAGTTCTTTCACAGATACGCAGTATTTT. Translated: CSVVLASGSSFTDTQYF.

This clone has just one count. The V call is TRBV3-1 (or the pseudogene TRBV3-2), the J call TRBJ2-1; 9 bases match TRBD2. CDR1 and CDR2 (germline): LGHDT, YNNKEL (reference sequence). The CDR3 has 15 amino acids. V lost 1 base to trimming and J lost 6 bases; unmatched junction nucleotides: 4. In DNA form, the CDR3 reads TGTGCCAGCAGCCAAGGGACTAGCGCGGCCAATGAGCAGTTCTTC. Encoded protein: CASSQGTSAANEQFF.

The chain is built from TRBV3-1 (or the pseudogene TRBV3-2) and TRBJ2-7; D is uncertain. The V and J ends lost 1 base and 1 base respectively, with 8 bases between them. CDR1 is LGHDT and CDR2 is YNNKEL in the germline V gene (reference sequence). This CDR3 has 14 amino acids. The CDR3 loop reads CASSQGWLSYEQYF. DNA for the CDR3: TGTGCCAGCAGCCAAGGCTGGCTTTCCTACGAGCAGTACTTC.

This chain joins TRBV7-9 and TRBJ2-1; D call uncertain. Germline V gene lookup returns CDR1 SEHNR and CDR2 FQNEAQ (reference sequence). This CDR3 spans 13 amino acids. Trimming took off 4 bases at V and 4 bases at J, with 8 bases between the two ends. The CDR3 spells CASSSPDYNEQFF. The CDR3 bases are TGTGCCAGCAGCTCCCCAGATTACAATGAGCAGTTCTTC.

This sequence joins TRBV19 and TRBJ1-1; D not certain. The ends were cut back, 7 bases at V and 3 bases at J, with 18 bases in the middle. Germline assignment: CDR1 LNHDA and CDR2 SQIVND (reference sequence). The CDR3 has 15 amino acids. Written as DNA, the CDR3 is TGTGCCAGTAAACCCATCGAGGGTGTGGACACTGAAGCTTTCTTT. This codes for CASKPIEGVDTEAFF. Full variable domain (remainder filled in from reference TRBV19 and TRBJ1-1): DGGITQSPKYLFRKEGQNVTLSCEQNLNHDAMYWYRQDPGQGLRLIYYSQIVNDFQKGDIAEGYSVSREKKESFPLTVTSAQKNPTAFYLCASKPIEGVDTEAFFGQGTRLTVV.

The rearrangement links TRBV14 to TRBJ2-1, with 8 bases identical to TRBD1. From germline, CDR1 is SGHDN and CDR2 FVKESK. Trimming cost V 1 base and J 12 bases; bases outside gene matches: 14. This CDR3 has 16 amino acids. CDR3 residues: CASSQVAGTGGIRQFF. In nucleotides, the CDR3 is TGTGCCAGCAGCCAAGTGGCTGGTACAGGGGGGATTAGGCAGTTCTTC. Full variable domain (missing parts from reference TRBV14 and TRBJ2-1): EAGVTQFPSHSVIEKGQTVTLRCDPISGHDNLYWYRRVMGKEIKFLLHFVKESKQDESGMPNNRFLAERTGGTYSTLKVQPAELEDSGVYFCASSQVAGTGGIRQFFGPGTRLTVL.

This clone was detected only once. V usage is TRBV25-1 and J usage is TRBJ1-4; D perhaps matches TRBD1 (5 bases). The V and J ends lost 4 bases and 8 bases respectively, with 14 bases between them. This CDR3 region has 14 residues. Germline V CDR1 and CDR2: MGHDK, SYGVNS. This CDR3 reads CASSGEGREEKLFF. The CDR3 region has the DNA TGTGCCAGCAGTGGGGAGGGGAGAGAAGAAAAACTGTTTTTT.

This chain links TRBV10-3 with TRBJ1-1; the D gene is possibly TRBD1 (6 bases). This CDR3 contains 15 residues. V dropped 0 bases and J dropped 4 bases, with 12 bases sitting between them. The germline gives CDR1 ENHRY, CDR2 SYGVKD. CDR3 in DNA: TGTGCCATCAGTGAGTCCCGGGGAGGGGGCACTGAAGCTTTCTTT. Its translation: CAISESRGGGTEAFF.

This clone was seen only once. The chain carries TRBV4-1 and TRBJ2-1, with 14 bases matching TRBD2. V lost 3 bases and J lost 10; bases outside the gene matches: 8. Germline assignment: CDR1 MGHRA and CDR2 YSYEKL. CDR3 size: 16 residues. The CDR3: CASSQPRTSGGREQFF. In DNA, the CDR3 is TGCGCCAGCAGCCAGCCTCGGACTAGCGGGGGGAGAGAGCAGTTCTTC.

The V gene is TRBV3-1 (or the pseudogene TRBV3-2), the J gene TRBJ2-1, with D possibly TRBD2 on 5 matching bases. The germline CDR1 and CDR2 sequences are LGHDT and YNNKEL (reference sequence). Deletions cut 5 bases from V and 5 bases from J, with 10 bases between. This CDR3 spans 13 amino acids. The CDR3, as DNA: TGTGCCAGCAGCACCCGGGGTCACAATGAGCAGTTCTTC. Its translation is CASSTRGHNEQFF.